What follows describes a single TCR beta chain. Its antigen remains unidentified. The repertoire was sequenced with immunoSEQ multiplex PCR; TCRdb's copy has only in-frame clones and lacks some. The sample includes around 3,100 clones, approximately 73% of them seen just once. This sample is part of a study of STAT3 mutations in large granular lymphocyte leukemia. Study as a whole: 40% of treated T-LGLL patients showed hematologic response to immunosuppression.

Trimming removed 4 bases from V and 9 bases from J, with 23 bases in between. Germline V lookup: CDR1 SGHRS, CDR2 YFSETQ. This CDR3 has 16 amino acids. Study-wide findings and caveats: Variable sampling intervals and differing treatment regimens complicated linking therapy response to TCR clonal burden changes. Suggested: STAT3 mutation was not the ancestral event for these clonal expansions. At least one immunodominant TCR beta clonotype appeared in every T-cell large granular lymphocyte leukemia patient. Clonal expansion was inferred from samples taken at other timepoints.

This receptor was taken from a woman between 35 and 50 years old with T-cell large granular lymphocyte leukemia. Some clones in this sample may be carry-over from other donors' samples. The material sequenced was peripheral blood mononuclear cells. V gene TRBV5-1 combines with J gene TRBJ2-1, with a possible D match to TRBD2 (6 bases). Here the CDR3 DNA reads TGCGCCAGCAGCAATGGGGTTAGCGGTGTCCCCGGTGAGCAGTTCTTC. Protein sequence: CASSNGVSGVPGEQFF.